The next 20 T cell receptor beta chains were all read from a single sample in a study of beta chain features in type 1 diabetes. Expressed TCRB transcripts were sequenced because the isolated RNA had all been reverse transcribed beforehand. The protocol was immunoSEQ multiplex PCR, while the TCRdb copy is restricted to in-frame clones and leaves out a portion. The sample lists about 150,000 clones, about 7.3% occurring once. The specimen was central memory CD4+ T cells from blood. These receptors came from a man aged 18 to 29 in good health.

Only a few counts were recorded for this clone. This chain links TRBV5-1 with TRBJ1-3, with D possibly TRBD1 on 6 matching bases. Per the germline V gene, CDR1 is SGHRS and CDR2 is YFSETQ. Trimming left V 0 bases short and J 0 bases short, with 7 bases between. The CDR3 runs to 15 residues. The CDR3 DNA follows: TGCGCCAGCAGCTTGGCCAGGGGCTCTGGAAACACCATATATTTT. Its translation: CASSLARGSGNTIYF.

This clone came up a few times. This chain links TRBV4-3 with TRBJ2-3; D unclear. Trimming took 0 bases from V and 7 from J, leaving 14 bases between them. This CDR3 is 15 amino acids long. Germline loops: CDR1 LGHNA, CDR2 YSLEER. The CDR3 DNA sequence: TGCGCCAGCAGCCAAGATAACAGCCCCATGTATACGCAGTATTTT. This gives the protein CASSQDNSPMYTQYF.

The chain uses TRBV7-2 and TRBJ2-7; D is uncertain. Trimming cost V 5 bases and J 2 bases, with 10 bases left between them. CDR3 length: 13 residues. Germline V gives CDR1 SGHTA, CDR2 FQGNSA. The chain's CDR3 is CASSPHATYEQYF. The CDR3 nucleotides read TGTGCCAGCAGCCCCCACGCTACCTACGAGCAGTACTTC.

This clone was counted between two and nine times. The rearrangement joins TRBV9 to TRBJ2-4; 8 bases are shared with TRBD1. V lost 4 bases and J lost 7; bases outside the gene matches: 7. The CDR3 spans 14 residues. CDR1 is SGDLS and CDR2 is YYNGEE in the germline V gene. CDR3 in amino acids: CASSPTGGGNIQYF. The CDR3 DNA sequence: TGTGCCAGCAGCCCAACAGGGGGTGGTAACATTCAGTACTTC.

The chain joins TRBV18 to TRBJ2-5, with a weak D call TRBD1 (5 bases). The V gene's germline CDR1 is KGHSH and CDR2 LQKENI. This CDR3 region has 15 residues. V gave up 1 base and J gave up 5 bases, with 14 bases separating them. CDR3 protein: CASSPRSGQLETQYF. CDR3 DNA: TGTGCCAGCTCACCACGTTCAGGGCAACTGGAGACCCAGTACTTC.

A note on this clone: One end of the junction does not line up with germline, which may come from a read error. This rearrangement joins TRBV5-1 to TRBJ1-5, with D unresolved. CDR3 length equals 14 residues. Germline loops: CDR1 SGHRS, CDR2 YFSETQ. CDR3 region: CASSLNRINQPQHF. CDR3 nucleotide sequence: TGTGCCAGCAGCTTGAACAGAATCAATCAGCCCCAGCATTTT.

The chain carries TRBV19 and TRBJ2-3; 9 bases are shared with TRBD2. The CDR3 totals 13 residues. V trimming: 10 bases; J trimming: 4 bases; junction bases outside the gene matches: 6. Germline V gene sequence: CDR1 LNHDA, CDR2 SQIVND (reference sequence). CDR3 bases: TGTGCCACCACCTCTAGCGGGGCAGATACGCAGTATTTT. It translates to CATTSSGADTQYF.

The rearrangement uses TRBV7-9 and TRBJ1-1, with a possible D match to TRBD1 (5 bases). The CDR3 covers 17 residues. V lost 1 base, J lost 0 bases, and 15 bases lay in between. The germline V gene has CDR1 SEHNR and CDR2 FQNEAQ (reference sequence). The CDR3 nucleotides are TGTGCCAGCAGCTTAGGGGGGGATTTACTAATGAACACTGAAGCTTTCTTT. It yields the protein CASSLGGDLLMNTEAFF.

This clone was observed many times. The chain carries TRBV7-2 and TRBJ2-3, with D uncertain. V was trimmed by 3 bases and J by 1 base, leaving 5 bases between them. This CDR3 region has 13 residues. Germline V gene lookup returns CDR1 SGHTA and CDR2 FQGNSA. CDR3 loop: CASSFTGTDTQYF. The CDR3 DNA follows: TGTGCCAGCAGCTTTACGGGCACAGATACGCAGTATTTT.

This clone was seen a few times. This sequence joins TRBV7-3 and TRBJ2-1; a weak D match, TRBD1 (6 bases). The V end was cut by 4 bases, the J end by 13 bases, with 17 bases between. The germline V gene encodes CDR1 SGHTA and CDR2 FQGTGA. CDR3 length equals 13 residues. The CDR3 DNA reads as TGTGCCAGCAGCTCCTCGACTGGACAGACCCAGTTCTTC. Translation gives CASSSSTGQTQFF. Based on the CDR3 plus reference TRBV7-3 and TRBJ2-1, the full variable domain is GAGVSQTPSNKVTEKGKYVELRCDPISGHTALYWYRQSLGQGPEFLIYFQGTGAADDSGLPNDRFFAVRPEGSVSTLKIQRTERGDSAVYLCASSSSTGQTQFFGPGTRLTVL.

This rearrangement joins TRBV19 to TRBJ1-2; TRBD1 matches 7 bases. CDR3 length: 13 residues. V lost 5 bases and J lost 1; bases outside the gene matches: 1. Germline V gene data show CDR1 as LNHDA and CDR2 as SQIVND (reference sequence). In DNA, the CDR3 is TGTGCCAGTAGTTGGGACAGTAACTATGGCTACACCTTC. The encoded protein is CASSWDSNYGYTF.

This clone was seen a few times. This chain connects TRBV25-1 to TRBJ1-1; D gene uncertain. The CDR3 sequence is 11 residues long. Germline V gene lookup returns CDR1 MGHDK and CDR2 SYGVNS. V lost 5 bases and J lost 1, with 2 bases in between. CDR3 residues: CASSRNTEAFF. The DNA for the CDR3 is TGTGCCAGCAGTCGGAACACTGAAGCTTTCTTT.

This chain connects TRBV30 to TRBJ1-2, with 9 positions matching TRBD1. Trimming cost V 2 bases and J 4 bases; bases outside gene matches: 8. Looked up from germline, CDR1 is GTSNPN and CDR2 is SVGIG (reference sequence). This CDR3 is 15 amino acids long. As DNA, the CDR3 is TGTGCCTGGAGTCTTACAGGGGGCGCCAGCTATGGCTACACCTTC. It specifies CAWSLTGGASYGYTF.

The chain combines TRBV4-3 with TRBJ2-2; no firm D call. The germline CDR1 and CDR2 sequences are LGHNA and YSLEER. This CDR3 has 14 residues. The ends were cut back, 5 bases at V and 4 bases at J, with 11 bases in the middle. The CDR3 spells CASSFQAFTGELFF. CDR3 DNA: TGCGCCAGCAGCTTTCAGGCTTTCACCGGGGAGCTGTTTTTT.

J is TRBJ2-3 and V is TRBV7-3; 9 nucleotides agree with TRBD2. The length of the CDR3 is 15 residues. Trimming at V came to 2 bases and at J to 5 bases, leaving 5 bases not matched to a gene. CDR1 SGHTA and CDR2 FQGTGA come from the germline V gene. Here the CDR3 reads CASSLAGGPIDTQYF. CDR3 sequence (DNA): TGTGCCAGCAGCTTAGCGGGGGGGCCGATAGATACGCAGTATTTT. Full variable domain (rest looked up from reference TRBV7-3 and TRBJ2-3): GAGVSQTPSNKVTEKGKYVELRCDPISGHTALYWYRQSLGQGPEFLIYFQGTGAADDSGLPNDRFFAVRPEGSVSTLKIQRTERGDSAVYLCASSLAGGPIDTQYFGPGTRLTVL.

The chain employs TRBV7-6 and TRBJ2-5, with no clear D. Trimming took 1 base from V and 7 from J, leaving 10 bases between them. Germline V gives CDR1 SGHVS, CDR2 FNYEAQ. This CDR3 is built from 13 residues. DNA for the CDR3: TGTGCCAGCAGCTTAGAAGCGCTCCGGACCCAGTACTTC. Protein sequence: CASSLEALRTQYF.

This sequence joins TRBV9 and TRBJ2-3, with TRBD2 matching 12 bases. The germline V gene has CDR1 SGDLS and CDR2 YYNGEE. V lost 4 bases, J lost 1 base, and 7 bases stayed unmatched. The CDR3 length is 17 residues. CDR3 residues: CASSTHLAGGGTDTQYF. The CDR3 DNA sequence: TGTGCCAGCAGCACCCACCTAGCGGGGGGGGGCACAGATACGCAGTATTTT.

This clone came up a few times. The chain couples TRBV29-1 to TRBJ2-2; D might be TRBD1 (6 bases). The CDR3 is 20 residues long. CDR1 and CDR2 (germline): SQVTM, ANQGSEA. V shed 7 bases and J shed 9 bases, with 39 bases lying between them. CDR3 in DNA: TGCAGCGCCGCACCGGATCCCTCAGGGGTAGTATCTGGAGCGTTTAGGGAGCTGTTTTTT. Its protein is CSAAPDPSGVVSGAFRELFF.

This clone was observed a handful of times. This chain links TRBV5-1 with TRBJ1-1; 8 nucleotides match TRBD1. Germline CDR1 reads SGHRS; CDR2 reads YFSETQ. With V trimmed by 7 bases and J by 6 bases, 8 bases remained unmatched. The CDR3 has 13 amino acids. CDR3 in DNA: TGCGCCAGCTGGGGGCAGGGGGCCCCTGAAGCTTTCTTT. Protein sequence: CASWGQGAPEAFF.

As regards this clone: Other DNA sequences of this sample code for an identical CDR3. The chain uses TRBV18 and TRBJ2-3; tentatively, D is TRBD2 (6 bases). The CDR3 sequence is 14 residues long. Trimming took 3 bases from V and 1 from J, leaving 8 bases between them. Germline loops: CDR1 KGHSH, CDR2 LQKENI. CDR3 sequence: CASSPPSGTDTQYF. The DNA for the CDR3 is TGTGCCAGCTCACCTCCTAGCGGCACAGATACGCAGTATTTT.